The rows below give T cell receptor beta chains drawn from one sample of a study of T cells in Graves' hyperthyroidism and ophthalmopathy. A single record per CDR3 protein comes from TCRdb applying MiXCR to the multiplex PCR reads. The table includes about 590,000 distinct CDR3 sequences, approximately 15% detected once. Source material: blood. These TCRs come from a woman aged 25 to 45 with Graves' hyperthyroidism. Each CDR3 is given with its conserved first and last residue. The D gene is left open where the match is weak. Expanded clones get a size class; other rows say once, few or many, or leave the size out.

v_call,j_call,clone_size,d_call,cdr3_nt,cdr3_aa
TRBV6-2/TRBV6-3,TRBJ1-1,many,NA,TGTGCCAGCCGAATCCCGATGGCCACTGAAGCTTTCTTT,CASRIPMATEAFF
TRBV12-3/TRBV12-4,TRBJ2-6,once,TRBD1,TGTGCCAGCAGTGAGGCGGGGACAGGTACCAACGTCCTGACTTTC,CASSEAGTGTNVLTF
TRBV10-3,TRBJ2-1,NA,NA,TGTGCCATCAGTGAGAGGGGGGCCGACAATGAGCAGTTCTTC,CAISERGADNEQFF
TRBV4-1,TRBJ1-2,few,NA,TGCGCCAGCAGCCACTTGGGGGCATCTAACTATGGCTACACCTTC,CASSHLGASNYGYTF
TRBV11-3,TRBJ2-2,NA,TRBD2,TGTGCCAGCAGCTTAGACCCGGGACTATACACCGGGGAGCTGTTTTTT,CASSLDPGLYTGELFF
TRBV9,TRBJ2-2,NA,NA,TGTGCCAGCAGTTACAAAGCCGGGGAGCTGTTTTTT,CASSYKAGELFF
TRBV4-1,TRBJ1-2,many,NA,TGCGCCAGCAGCCAACGGGACACAAACTATGGCTACACCTTC,CASSQRDTNYGYTF
TRBV6-1,TRBJ2-7,many,TRBD2,TGTGCCAGCAGACATTCCGGGACTAGCGGTTCCTACGAGCAGTACTTC,CASRHSGTSGSYEQYF
TRBV29-1,TRBJ1-2,NA,NA,TGCAGCGTGGGGGACGGGCTCTATGGCTACACCTTC,CSVGDGLYGYTF
TRBV14,TRBJ2-7,many,TRBD1,TGTGCCAGCAGCCTTTGGGACAGGGGCCACGAGCAGTACTTC,CASSLWDRGHEQYF
TRBV10-3,TRBJ2-3,NA,TRBD2,TGTGCCATCAGTGCTAGGACTAGCGGGAGCTCAGATACGCAGTATTTT,CAISARTSGSSDTQYF
TRBV29-1,TRBJ2-1,many,NA,TGCAGCGTTGAAAGGGGGGGTTATGAGCAGTTCTTC,CSVERGGYEQFF
TRBV30,TRBJ2-3,NA,TRBD1,TGTGCCCCAGAACGACAGGGTACAGATACGCAGTATTTT,CAPERQGTDTQYF
TRBV7-3,TRBJ1-2,many,NA,TGTGCCAGCAGCTCGGGAACTAACTATGGCTACACCTTC,CASSSGTNYGYTF
TRBV18,TRBJ2-3,many,TRBD2,TGTGCCAGCTCTCTTGGACTAGCGGCTTTTGATACGCAGTATTTT,CASSLGLAAFDTQYF
TRBV10-3,TRBJ2-7,NA,NA,TGTGCCATCAGACAGCAGGGTGGCCGGAGCTCCTACGAGCAGTACTTC,CAIRQQGGRSSYEQYF
TRBV4-3,TRBJ2-7,NA,NA,TGCGCCAGCAGCCAAGGCCCCAGGACCTACAATGAGCAGTACTTC,CASSQGPRTYNEQYF
TRBV28,TRBJ2-7,many,TRBD2,TGTGCCAGCAGTTATGCTAGCGGAAGATACGAGCAGTACTTC,CASSYASGRYEQYF
TRBV2,TRBJ2-5,many,TRBD2,TGTGCCAGCAGCGGGAGACTAGCGGGAGGTCACGAGACCCAGTACTTC,CASSGRLAGGHETQYF
TRBV7-6,TRBJ1-1,NA,NA,TGTGCCAGCAGCTTAGAATCATGGCCAACTGAAGCTTTCTTT,CASSLESWPTEAFF
TRBV19,TRBJ2-7,NA,NA,TGTGCCAGTAGTATAGATCAATTGAGCCACGAGCAGTACTTC,CASSIDQLSHEQYF
TRBV20-1,TRBJ2-7,NA,TRBD2,TGCGGCTACCGGGACGGAGGACTAGGCAAGCAGTACTTC,CGYRDGGLGKQYF
TRBV20-1,TRBJ2-1,many,NA,TGCAGTGCTCGCCAATACAATGAGCAGTTCTTC,CSARQYNEQFF
TRBV13,TRBJ1-5,NA,NA,TGCGCCAGCAGCTCGTATTCAGATAGCAATCAGCCCCAGCATTTT,CASSSYSDSNQPQHF
TRBV5-5,TRBJ2-3,many,NA,TGTGCCAGCAGCCAGGGGAGGTCAGATACGCAGTATTTT,CASSQGRSDTQYF
TRBV19,TRBJ2-7,few,NA,TGTGCCAGTAGTAGGGGGTTGGACCTCTACGAGCAGTACTTC,CASSRGLDLYEQYF